The next 14 T cell receptor beta chains were all read from a single sample in a study of T cell responses to AZD1222 COVID-19 vaccine. The repertoire was sequenced with immunoSEQ multiplex PCR; TCRdb's copy has only in-frame clones and lacks some. The sample includes more than 40,000 clones, 90% of them seen just once. Material: peripheral blood, obtained 28 days after the second AZD1222 dose. Receptor source: an adult who received the AZD1222 COVID-19 vaccine.

CDR3 sequence reads: CASSWYRATMNTEAFF. CDR3 nucleotide sequence: TGTGCCAGCAGTTGGTACAGGGCTACCATGAACACTGAAGCTTTCTTT. This rearrangement joins TRBV6-5 to TRBJ1-1; the D gene is possibly TRBD1 (6 bases). Trimming cost V 4 bases and J 0 bases, with 15 bases left between them. CDR1 is MNHEY and CDR2 is SVGAGI in the germline V gene. This CDR3 has 16 amino acids.

CDR3 bases: TGCGCCAGCAGCCAAGGATCCCAGCGGGGGTCAGATACGCAGTATTTT. Its protein is CASSQGSQRGSDTQYF. The V gene is TRBV4-3, the J gene TRBJ2-3; 8 bases are a match to TRBD2. This CDR3 comprises 16 residues. V shed 1 base, J shed 4 bases, and the junction held 7 bases outside the gene matches. CDR1 LGHNA and CDR2 YSLEER come from the germline V gene.

The chain carries TRBV4-1 and TRBJ1-5, with TRBD1 identical over 7 bases. This CDR3 spans 15 amino acids. After removal of 2 bases from V and 3 bases from J, the junction contained 4 bases not matched to a gene. The V gene's germline CDR1 is MGHRA and CDR2 YSYEKL. This CDR3 is CASSQPDRDNQPQHF. DNA for the CDR3: TGCGCCAGCAGCCAACCCGACAGGGACAATCAGCCCCAGCATTTT.

This CDR3 is CASSENGGSGANVLTF. Here the CDR3 DNA reads TGTGCCAGCAGCGAGAATGGGGGTTCTGGGGCCAACGTCCTGACTTTC. V and J are TRBV6-4 and TRBJ2-6; D could derive from TRBD1 or TRBD2 (5 bases each). The CDR3 length is 16 residues. Trimming removed 6 bases at V and 1 base at J, with 13 bases between. Germline V lookup: CDR1 MRHNA, CDR2 SNTAGT.

This clone occurred a few times. The genes are TRBV7-7 and TRBJ2-5; 10 bases align to TRBD1. CDR3 length: 15 amino acids. The trim removed 1 base at V and 6 bases at J, leaving 5 bases unmatched. In germline, CDR1 is SSHAT, CDR2 FNYEAQ (reference sequence). Here the CDR3 DNA reads TGTGCCAGCAGCTTAGAGCGGGACAGGGGTCAGACCCAGTACTTC. Translated: CASSLERDRGQTQYF.

V usage is TRBV5-6 and J usage is TRBJ1-5, with TRBD1 matching over 8 bases. The V and J ends lost 4 bases and 0 bases, in that order; junction bases with no gene match: 9. This CDR3 has 17 amino acids. Germline CDR1 and CDR2: SGHDT and YYEEEE. As DNA, the CDR3 is TGTGCCAGCAGCCCCGGGACAGGCCAGCATAGCAATCAGCCCCAGCATTTT. Translating it yields CASSPGTGQHSNQPQHF.

V and J are TRBV10-2 and TRBJ1-1; TRBD1 agrees at 7 bases. The CDR3 is 15 amino acids. Germline loops: CDR1 WSHSY, CDR2 SAAADI. V lost 8 bases to trimming and J lost 4 bases; unmatched junction nucleotides: 13. CDR3 in amino acids: CASVHGWRGPTEAFF. Written as DNA, the CDR3 is TGCGCCAGCGTTCACGGGTGGAGGGGGCCCACTGAAGCTTTCTTT.

The V and J genes are TRBV6-5 and TRBJ2-1; 8 positions match TRBD1. Germline trimming cut 6 bases from V and 2 bases from J; bases unmatched to any gene: 6. Germline V CDR1 and CDR2: MNHEY, SVGAGI. The CDR3 sequence is 15 residues long. The CDR3 DNA follows: TGTGCCAGCAGGTCGACAGGGGAGACCTACAATGAGCAGTTCTTC. Translated, it gives CASRSTGETYNEQFF.

This clone was observed a single time. This chain uses TRBV6-9 with TRBJ1-1; 9 positions agree with TRBD1. CDR1 MNHGY and CDR2 SVAAGI come from the germline V gene. There are 17 residues in the CDR3. Trimming cost V 5 bases and J 3 bases; bases outside gene matches: 13. CDR3 residues: CASSTRTGDRGHTEAFF. CDR3 coding DNA: TGTGCCAGCAGTACCCGGACAGGGGATAGGGGTCACACTGAAGCTTTCTTT.

V and J are TRBV5-1 and TRBJ1-4; D may be TRBD1 (5 bases). The CDR3 runs to 14 residues. Trimming shortened V by 3 bases and J by 1 base, and 7 bases separated the two germline ends. Germline loops: CDR1 SGHRS, CDR2 YFSETQ. The CDR3, as DNA: TGCGCCAGCAGCTGGGGGGGAACTAATGAAAAACTGTTTTTT. Amino acid sequence: CASSWGGTNEKLFF.

The rearrangement uses TRBV9 and TRBJ1-2; D is uncertain. V was cut by 1 base and J by 5 bases, with 12 bases left in between. Germline V gene data show CDR1 as SGDLS and CDR2 as YYNGEE. This CDR3 contains 14 residues. In nucleotides, the CDR3 is TGTGCCAGCAGCGTAAGTGACCTTAGGTATGGCTACACCTTC. It yields the protein CASSVSDLRYGYTF.

J is TRBJ1-1 and V is TRBV5-1, with D perhaps matching TRBD1 (5 bases). The V gene lost 5 bases and the J gene lost 10 bases, with 21 bases spanning the gap. The length of the CDR3 is 14 residues. The germline gives CDR1 SGHRS, CDR2 YFSETQ. CDR3 sequence reads: CASSHTGTAGGAFF. DNA for the CDR3: TGCGCCAGCAGTCACACCGGGACCGCCGGGGGAGCTTTCTTT. The variable domain in full, with the rest retrieved from reference TRBV5-1 and TRBJ1-1, is KAGVTQTPRYLIKTRGQQVTLSCSPISGHRSVSWYQQTPGQGLQFLFEYFSETQRNKGNFPGRFSGRQFSNSRSEMNVSTLELGDSALYLCASSHTGTAGGAFFGQGTRLTVV.

This chain joins TRBV4-2 and TRBJ2-3, with D perhaps matching TRBD1 (5 bases). Germline assignment: CDR1 LGHNA and CDR2 YNFKEQ. This CDR3 is built from 15 residues. Between the trimmed V and J ends, which lost 0 bases and 3 bases, there was a span of 10 bases. In nucleotides, the CDR3 is TGTGCCAGCAGCCAAGATCCAGGGCCAACAGATACGCAGTATTTT. This sequence encodes CASSQDPGPTDTQYF.

The V gene is TRBV4-3, the J gene TRBJ1-2; tentative D call: TRBD1 (5 bases). CDR1 is LGHNA and CDR2 is YSLEER in the germline V gene. This CDR3 has 13 residues. V was shortened by 1 base and J by 8 bases, with 11 bases between the two germline ends. The CDR3 region has the DNA TGCGCCAGCAGCCAAGCTCAGGGATTCGGCTACACCTTC. Its protein is CASSQAQGFGYTF.